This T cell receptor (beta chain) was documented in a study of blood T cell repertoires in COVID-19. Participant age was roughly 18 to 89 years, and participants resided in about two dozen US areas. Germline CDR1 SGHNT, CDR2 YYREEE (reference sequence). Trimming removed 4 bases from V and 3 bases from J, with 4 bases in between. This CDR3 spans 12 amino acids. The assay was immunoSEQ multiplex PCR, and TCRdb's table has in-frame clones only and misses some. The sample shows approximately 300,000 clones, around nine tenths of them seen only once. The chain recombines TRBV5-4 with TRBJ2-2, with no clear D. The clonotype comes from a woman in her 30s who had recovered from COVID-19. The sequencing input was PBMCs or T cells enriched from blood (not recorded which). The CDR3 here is CASSLYTGELFF. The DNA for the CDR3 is TGTGCCAGCAGCCTATACACCGGGGAGCTGTTTTTT.